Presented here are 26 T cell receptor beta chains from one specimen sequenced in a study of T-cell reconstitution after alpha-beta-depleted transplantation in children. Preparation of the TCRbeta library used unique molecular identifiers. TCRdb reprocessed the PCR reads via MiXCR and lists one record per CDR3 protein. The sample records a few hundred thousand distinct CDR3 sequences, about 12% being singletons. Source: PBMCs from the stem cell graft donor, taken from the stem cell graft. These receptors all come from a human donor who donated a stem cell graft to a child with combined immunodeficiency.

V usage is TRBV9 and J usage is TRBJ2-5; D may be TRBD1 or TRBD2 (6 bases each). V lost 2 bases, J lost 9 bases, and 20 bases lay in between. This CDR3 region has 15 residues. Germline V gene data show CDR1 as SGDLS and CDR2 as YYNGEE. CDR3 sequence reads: CASSVPGAGKGAQYF. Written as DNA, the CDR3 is TGTGCCAGCAGCGTCCCGGGGGCAGGGAAGGGAGCCCAGTACTTC. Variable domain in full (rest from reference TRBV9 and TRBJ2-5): DSGVTQTPKHLITATGQRVTLRCSPRSGDLSVYWYQQSLDQGLQFLIQYYNGEERAKGNILERFSAQQFPDLHSELNLSSLELGDSALYFCASSVPGAGKGAQYFGPGTRLLVL.

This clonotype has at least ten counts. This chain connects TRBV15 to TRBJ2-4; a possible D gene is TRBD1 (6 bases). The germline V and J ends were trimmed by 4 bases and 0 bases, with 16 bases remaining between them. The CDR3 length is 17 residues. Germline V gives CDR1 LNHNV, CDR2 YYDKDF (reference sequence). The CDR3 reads CATSNPLTGLAKNIQYF. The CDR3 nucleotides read TGTGCCACCAGCAACCCCCTCACAGGGTTAGCCAAAAACATTCAGTACTTC.

The CDR3 here is CSVDGAGGETQYF. The DNA of the CDR3 is TGCAGCGTTGATGGCGCAGGGGGGGAGACCCAGTACTTC. The rearrangement links TRBV29-1 to TRBJ2-5; possibly TRBD1 for D (7 bases). This CDR3 has 13 residues. V was trimmed by 3 bases and J by 5 bases, leaving 13 bases between them. Germline lookup yields CDR1 SQVTM and CDR2 ANQGSEA.

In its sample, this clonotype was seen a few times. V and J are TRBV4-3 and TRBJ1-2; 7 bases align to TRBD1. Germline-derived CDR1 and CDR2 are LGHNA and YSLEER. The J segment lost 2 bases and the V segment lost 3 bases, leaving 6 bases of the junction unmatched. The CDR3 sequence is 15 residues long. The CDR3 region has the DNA TGCGCCAGCAGCCAGGGGTACAGGGGAAACTATGGCTACACCTTC. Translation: CASSQGYRGNYGYTF.

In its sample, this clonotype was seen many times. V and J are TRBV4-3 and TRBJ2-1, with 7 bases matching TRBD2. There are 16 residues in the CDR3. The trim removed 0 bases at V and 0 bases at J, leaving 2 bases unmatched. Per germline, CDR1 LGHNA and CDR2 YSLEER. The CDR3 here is CASSQDRGVSYNEQFF. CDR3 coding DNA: TGCGCCAGCAGCCAAGATCGGGGGGTCTCCTACAATGAGCAGTTCTTC.

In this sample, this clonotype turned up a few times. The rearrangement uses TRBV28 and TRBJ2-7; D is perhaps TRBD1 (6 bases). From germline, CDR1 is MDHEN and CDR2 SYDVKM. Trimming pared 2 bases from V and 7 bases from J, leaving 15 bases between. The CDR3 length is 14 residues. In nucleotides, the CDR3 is TGTGCCAGCAGTTTAAGGTCCCAGGGGTCGGAGCAGTACTTC. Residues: CASSLRSQGSEQYF.

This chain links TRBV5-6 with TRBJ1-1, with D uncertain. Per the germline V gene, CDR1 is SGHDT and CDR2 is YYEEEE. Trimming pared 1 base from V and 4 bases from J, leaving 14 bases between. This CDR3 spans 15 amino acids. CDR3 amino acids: CASSLLGPGVTEAFF. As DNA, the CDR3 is TGTGCCAGCAGCTTGTTGGGCCCAGGAGTCACTGAAGCTTTCTTT.

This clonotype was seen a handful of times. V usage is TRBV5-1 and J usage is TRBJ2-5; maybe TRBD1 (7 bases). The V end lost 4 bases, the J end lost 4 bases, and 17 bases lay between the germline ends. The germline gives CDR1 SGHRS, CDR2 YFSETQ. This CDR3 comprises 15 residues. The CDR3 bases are TGCGCCAGCAGCCACAGTGGACAGGAGGGAGAGACCCAGTACTTC. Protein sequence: CASSHSGQEGETQYF.

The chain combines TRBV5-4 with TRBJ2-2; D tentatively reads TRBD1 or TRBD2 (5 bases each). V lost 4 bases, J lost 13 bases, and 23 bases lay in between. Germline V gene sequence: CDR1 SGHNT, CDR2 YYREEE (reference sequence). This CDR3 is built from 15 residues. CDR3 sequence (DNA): TGTGCCAGCAGCCCCGAACCCCTAGGGGCGGGTTGGCTGTTTTTT. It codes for CASSPEPLGAGWLFF.

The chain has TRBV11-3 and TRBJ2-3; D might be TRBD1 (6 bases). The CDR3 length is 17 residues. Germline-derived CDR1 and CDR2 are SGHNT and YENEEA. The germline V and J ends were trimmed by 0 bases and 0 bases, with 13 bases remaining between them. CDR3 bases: TGTGCCAGCAGCTTAGATGGGACACCTACTAGCACAGATACGCAGTATTTT. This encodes CASSLDGTPTSTDTQYF.

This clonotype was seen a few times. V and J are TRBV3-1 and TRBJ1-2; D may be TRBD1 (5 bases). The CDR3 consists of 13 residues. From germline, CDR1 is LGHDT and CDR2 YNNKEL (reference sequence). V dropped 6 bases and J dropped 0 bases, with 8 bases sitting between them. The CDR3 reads CASSPRANYGYTF. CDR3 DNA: TGTGCCAGCAGTCCCAGGGCTAACTATGGCTACACCTTC.

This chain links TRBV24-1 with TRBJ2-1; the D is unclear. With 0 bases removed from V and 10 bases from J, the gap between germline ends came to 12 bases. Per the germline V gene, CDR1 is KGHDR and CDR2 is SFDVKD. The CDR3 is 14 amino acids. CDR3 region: CATSDLIRTGEQFF. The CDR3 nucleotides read TGTGCCACCAGTGATTTGATCCGGACGGGCGAGCAGTTCTTC.

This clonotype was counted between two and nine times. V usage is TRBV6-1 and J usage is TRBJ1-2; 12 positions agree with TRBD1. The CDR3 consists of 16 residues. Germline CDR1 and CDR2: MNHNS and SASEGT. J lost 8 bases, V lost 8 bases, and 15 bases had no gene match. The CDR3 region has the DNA TGTGCCAGCCCGGGACAGGGGGCGACGGGAGGGATCGGCTACACCTTC. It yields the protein CASPGQGATGGIGYTF.

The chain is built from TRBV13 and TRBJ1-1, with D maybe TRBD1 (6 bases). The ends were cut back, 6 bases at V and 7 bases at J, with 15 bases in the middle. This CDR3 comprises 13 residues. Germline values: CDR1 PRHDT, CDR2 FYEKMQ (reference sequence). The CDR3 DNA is TGTGCCAGCAGTCCTAGACAGGAAGGTGAAGCTTTCTTT. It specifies CASSPRQEGEAFF.

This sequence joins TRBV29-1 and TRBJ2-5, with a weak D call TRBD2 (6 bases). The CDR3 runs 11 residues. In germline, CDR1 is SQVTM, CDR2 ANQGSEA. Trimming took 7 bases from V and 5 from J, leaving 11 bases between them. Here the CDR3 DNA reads TGCAGCGCGGGGGAATTGGAGACCCAGTACTTC. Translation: CSAGELETQYF.

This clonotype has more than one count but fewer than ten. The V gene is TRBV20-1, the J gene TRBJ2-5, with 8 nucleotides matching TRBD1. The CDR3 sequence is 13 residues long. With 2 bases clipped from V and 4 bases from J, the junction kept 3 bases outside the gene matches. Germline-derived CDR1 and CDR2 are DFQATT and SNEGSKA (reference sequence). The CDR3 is CSARSDRGETQYF. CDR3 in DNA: TGCAGTGCTAGATCAGACAGGGGAGAGACCCAGTACTTC.

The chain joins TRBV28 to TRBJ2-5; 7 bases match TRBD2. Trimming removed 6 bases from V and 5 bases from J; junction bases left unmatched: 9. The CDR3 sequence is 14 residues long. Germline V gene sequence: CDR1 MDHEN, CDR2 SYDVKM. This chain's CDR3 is CASRDRNGGETQYF. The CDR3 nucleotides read TGTGCCAGCAGGGACCGTAACGGGGGGGAGACCCAGTACTTC.

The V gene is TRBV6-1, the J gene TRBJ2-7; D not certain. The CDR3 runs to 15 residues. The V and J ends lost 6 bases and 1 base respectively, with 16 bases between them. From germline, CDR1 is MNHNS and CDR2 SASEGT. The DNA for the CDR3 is TGTGCCAGCAGCACAAATGCCGGGCCTTCCTACGAGCAGTACTTC. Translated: CASSTNAGPSYEQYF.

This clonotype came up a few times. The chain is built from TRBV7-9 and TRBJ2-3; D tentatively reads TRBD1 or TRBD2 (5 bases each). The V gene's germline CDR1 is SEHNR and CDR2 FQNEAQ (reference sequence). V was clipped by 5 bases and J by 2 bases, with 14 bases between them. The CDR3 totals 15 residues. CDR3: CASSPDEGITDTQYF. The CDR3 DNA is TGTGCCAGCAGCCCAGACGAGGGGATCACAGATACGCAGTATTTT. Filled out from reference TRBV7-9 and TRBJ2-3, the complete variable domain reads DTGVSQNPRHKITKRGQNVTFRCDPISEHNRLYWYRQTLGQGPEFLTYFQNEAQLEKSRLLSDRFSAERPKGSFSTLEIQRTEQGDSAMYLCASSPDEGITDTQYFGPGTRLTVL.

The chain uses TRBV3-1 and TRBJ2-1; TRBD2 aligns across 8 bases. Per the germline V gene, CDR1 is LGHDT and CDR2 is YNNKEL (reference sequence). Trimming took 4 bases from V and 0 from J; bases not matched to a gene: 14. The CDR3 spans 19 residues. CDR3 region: CASSPLWFNSGDSYNEQFF. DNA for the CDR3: TGTGCCAGCAGCCCGCTTTGGTTTAATAGCGGGGACTCCTACAATGAGCAGTTCTTC.

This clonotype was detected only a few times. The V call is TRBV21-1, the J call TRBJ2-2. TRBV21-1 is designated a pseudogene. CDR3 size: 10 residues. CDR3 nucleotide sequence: TGTGCCATTTTTACCGGGGAGCTGTTTTTT. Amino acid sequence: CAIFTGELFF.

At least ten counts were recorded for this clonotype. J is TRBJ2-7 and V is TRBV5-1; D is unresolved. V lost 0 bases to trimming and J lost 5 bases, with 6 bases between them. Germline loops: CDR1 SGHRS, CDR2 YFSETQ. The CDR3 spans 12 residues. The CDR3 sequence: CASSLVGDEQYF. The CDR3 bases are TGCGCCAGCAGCTTGGTGGGCGACGAGCAGTACTTC.

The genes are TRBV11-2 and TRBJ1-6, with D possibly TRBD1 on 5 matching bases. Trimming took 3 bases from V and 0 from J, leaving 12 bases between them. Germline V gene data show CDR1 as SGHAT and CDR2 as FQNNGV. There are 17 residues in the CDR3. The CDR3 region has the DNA TGTGCCAGCAGCTTGGGGGGATCTTTCTCCTATAATTCACCCCTCCACTTT. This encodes CASSLGGSFSYNSPLHF.

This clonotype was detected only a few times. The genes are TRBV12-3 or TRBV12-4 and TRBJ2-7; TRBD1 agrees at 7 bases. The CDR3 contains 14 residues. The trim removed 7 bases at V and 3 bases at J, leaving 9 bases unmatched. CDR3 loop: CASTLSTGNYEQYF. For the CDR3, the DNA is TGTGCCAGCACCCTATCGACAGGGAACTACGAGCAGTACTTC.

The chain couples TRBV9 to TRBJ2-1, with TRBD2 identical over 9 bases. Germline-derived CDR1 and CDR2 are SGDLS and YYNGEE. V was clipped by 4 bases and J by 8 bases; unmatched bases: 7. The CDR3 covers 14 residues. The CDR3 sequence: CASSLSGGRDEQFF. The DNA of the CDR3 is TGTGCCAGCAGCCTCAGCGGGGGGCGCGATGAGCAGTTCTTC.

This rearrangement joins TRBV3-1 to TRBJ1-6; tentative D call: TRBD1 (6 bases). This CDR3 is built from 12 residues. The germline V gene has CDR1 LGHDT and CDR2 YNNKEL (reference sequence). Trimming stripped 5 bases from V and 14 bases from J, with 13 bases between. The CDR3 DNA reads TGTGCCAGCAGCTTACAGGGTGGCACCCTCCACTTT. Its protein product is CASSLQGGTLHF.